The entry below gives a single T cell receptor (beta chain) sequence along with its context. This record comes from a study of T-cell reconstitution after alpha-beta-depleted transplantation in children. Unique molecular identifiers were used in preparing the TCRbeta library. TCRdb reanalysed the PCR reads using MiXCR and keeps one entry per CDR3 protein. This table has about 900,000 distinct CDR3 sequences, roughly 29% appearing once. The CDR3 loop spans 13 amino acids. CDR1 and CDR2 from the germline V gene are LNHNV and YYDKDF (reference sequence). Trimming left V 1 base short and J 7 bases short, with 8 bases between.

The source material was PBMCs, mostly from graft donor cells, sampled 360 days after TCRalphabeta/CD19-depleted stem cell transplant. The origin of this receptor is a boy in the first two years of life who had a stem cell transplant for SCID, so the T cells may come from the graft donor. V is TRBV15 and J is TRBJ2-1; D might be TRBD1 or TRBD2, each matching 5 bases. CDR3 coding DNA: TGTGCCACCAGCAGAGCGTGGGGGAATGAGCAGTTCTTC. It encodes CATSRAWGNEQFF.